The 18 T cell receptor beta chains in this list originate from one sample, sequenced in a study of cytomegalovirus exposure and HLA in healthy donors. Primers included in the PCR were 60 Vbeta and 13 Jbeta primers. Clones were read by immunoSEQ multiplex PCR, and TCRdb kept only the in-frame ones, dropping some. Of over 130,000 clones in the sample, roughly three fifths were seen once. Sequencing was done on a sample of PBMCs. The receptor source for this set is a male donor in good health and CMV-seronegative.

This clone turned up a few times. The CDR3 is CASSGQDNSPLHF. The CDR3 nucleotides are TGTGCCAGCAGCGGACAGGATAATTCACCCCTCCACTTT. The rearrangement joins TRBV25-1 to TRBJ1-6; 7 bases are a match to TRBD1. The CDR3 runs 13 residues. Germline V lookup: CDR1 MGHDK, CDR2 SYGVNS. V dropped 6 bases and J dropped 5; count of bases not matched to a gene: 1.

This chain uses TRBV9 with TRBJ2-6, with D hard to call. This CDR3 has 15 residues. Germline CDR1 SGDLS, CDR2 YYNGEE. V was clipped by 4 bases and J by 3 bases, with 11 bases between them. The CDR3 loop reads CASSFLGGGANVLTF. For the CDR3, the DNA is TGTGCCAGCAGCTTCCTCGGCGGTGGGGCCAACGTCCTGACTTTC.

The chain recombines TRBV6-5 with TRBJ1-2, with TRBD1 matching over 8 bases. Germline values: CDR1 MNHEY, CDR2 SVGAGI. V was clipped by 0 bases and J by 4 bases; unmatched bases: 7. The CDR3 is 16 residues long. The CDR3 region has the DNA TGTGCCAGCAGTTACTCGAGGGCAGGGGGCCCCTATGGCTACACCTTC. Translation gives CASSYSRAGGPYGYTF.

This CDR3 is CASSDRDRNSPLHF. The CDR3 coding sequence is TGTGCCAGCAGCGACCGGGACAGAAATTCACCCCTCCACTTT. The V gene is TRBV9, the J gene TRBJ1-6; 7 positions match TRBD1. CDR3 length: 14 amino acids. CDR1 and CDR2 from the germline V gene are SGDLS and YYNGEE. J gave up 7 bases and V 3 bases, and 4 bases lay outside the gene matches.

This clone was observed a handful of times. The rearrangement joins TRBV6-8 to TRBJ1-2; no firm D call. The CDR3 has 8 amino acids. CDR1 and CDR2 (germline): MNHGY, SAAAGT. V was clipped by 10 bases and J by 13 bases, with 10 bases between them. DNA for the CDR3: TGTGCCACCCCCGCGCCCACCTTC. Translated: CATPAPTF.

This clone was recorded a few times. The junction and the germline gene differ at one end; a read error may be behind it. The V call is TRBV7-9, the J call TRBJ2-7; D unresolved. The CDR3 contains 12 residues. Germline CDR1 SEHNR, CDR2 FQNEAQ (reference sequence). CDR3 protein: CSSEAPSYEQYF. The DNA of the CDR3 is TGTTCCAGCGAGGCGCCGTCGTACGAGCAGTACTTC. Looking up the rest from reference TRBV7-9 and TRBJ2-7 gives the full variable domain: DTGVSQNPRHKITKRGQNVTFRCDPISEHNRLYWYRQTLGQGPEFLTYFQNEAQLEKSRLLSDRFSAERPKGSFSTLEIQRTEQGDSAMYLCSSEAPSYEQYFGPGTRLTVT.

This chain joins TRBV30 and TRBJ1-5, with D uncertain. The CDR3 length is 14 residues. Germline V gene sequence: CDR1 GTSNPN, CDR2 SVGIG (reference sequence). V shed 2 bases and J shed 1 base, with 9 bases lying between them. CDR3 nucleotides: TGTGCCTGGAGTCCCAGGTTGAGCAATCAGCCCCAGCATTTT. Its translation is CAWSPRLSNQPQHF.

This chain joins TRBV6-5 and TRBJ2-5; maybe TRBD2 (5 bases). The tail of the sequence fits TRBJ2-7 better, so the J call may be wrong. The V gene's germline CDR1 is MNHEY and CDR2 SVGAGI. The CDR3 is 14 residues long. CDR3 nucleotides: TGTGCCAGCAGTTACGGGTCGGGGAGCTACGAGCAGTACTTC. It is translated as CASSYGSGSYEQYF.

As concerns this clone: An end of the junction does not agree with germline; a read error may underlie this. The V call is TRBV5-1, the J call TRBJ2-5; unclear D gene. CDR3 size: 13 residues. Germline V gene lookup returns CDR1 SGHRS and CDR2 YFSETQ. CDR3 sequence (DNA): TGCGCCAGCAGCTTGTTTGTCCAAGAGAACCAGTACTTC. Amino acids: CASSLFVQENQYF.

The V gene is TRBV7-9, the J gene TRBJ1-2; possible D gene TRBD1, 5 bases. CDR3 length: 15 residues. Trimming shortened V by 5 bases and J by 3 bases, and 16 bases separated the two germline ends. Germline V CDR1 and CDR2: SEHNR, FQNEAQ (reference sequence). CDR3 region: CASSPTAFSHYGYTF. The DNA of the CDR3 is TGTGCCAGCAGCCCGACAGCGTTCTCACACTATGGCTACACCTTC.

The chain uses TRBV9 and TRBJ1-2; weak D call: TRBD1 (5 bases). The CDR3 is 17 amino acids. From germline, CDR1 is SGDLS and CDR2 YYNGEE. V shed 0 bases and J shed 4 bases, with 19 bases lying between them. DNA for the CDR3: TGTGCCAGCAGCGTAGGAGTTTGGGAGGGTGGGGGCTATGGCTACACCTTC. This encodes CASSVGVWEGGGYGYTF.

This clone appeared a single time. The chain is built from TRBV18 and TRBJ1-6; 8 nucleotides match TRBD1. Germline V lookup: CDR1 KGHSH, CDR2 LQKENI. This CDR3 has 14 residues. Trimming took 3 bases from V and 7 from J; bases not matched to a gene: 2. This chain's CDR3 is CASSPDRANSPLHF. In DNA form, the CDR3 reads TGTGCCAGCTCACCGGACAGGGCCAATTCACCCCTCCACTTT. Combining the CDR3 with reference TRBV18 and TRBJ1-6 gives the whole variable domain NAGVMQNPRHLVRRRGQEARLRCSPMKGHSHVYWYRQLPEEGLKFMVYLQKENIIDESGMPKERFSAEFPKEGPSILRIQQVVRGDSAAYFCASSPDRANSPLHFGNGTRLTVT.

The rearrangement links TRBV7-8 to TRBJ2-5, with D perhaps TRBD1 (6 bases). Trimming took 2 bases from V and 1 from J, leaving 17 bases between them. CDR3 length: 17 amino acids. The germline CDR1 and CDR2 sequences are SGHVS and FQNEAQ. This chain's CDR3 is CASSLLGGRGGQETQYF. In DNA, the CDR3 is TGTGCCAGCAGCTTATTGGGCGGCAGGGGTGGCCAAGAGACCCAGTACTTC.

CDR3 protein: CASSSPLLRGAGELFF. CDR3 sequence (DNA): TGCGCCAGCAGCTCCCCCCTGTTGCGGGGAGCAGGGGAGCTGTTTTTT. V gene TRBV5-1 combines with J gene TRBJ2-2; tentative D call: TRBD2 (6 bases). V dropped 3 bases and J dropped 8 bases, with 20 bases sitting between them. From germline, CDR1 is SGHRS and CDR2 YFSETQ. This CDR3 region has 16 residues.

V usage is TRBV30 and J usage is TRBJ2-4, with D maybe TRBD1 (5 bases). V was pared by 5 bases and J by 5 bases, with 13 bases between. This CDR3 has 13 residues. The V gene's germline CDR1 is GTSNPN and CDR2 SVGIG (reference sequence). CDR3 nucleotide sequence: TGTGCCTGGGGGGCCGGCCTCCAAAACATTCAGTACTTC. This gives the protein CAWGAGLQNIQYF.

The CDR3 DNA follows: TGTGCCAGCTCCGGCCGGCCGGAAGCGGAGCAGTTCTTC. Translating it yields CASSGRPEAEQFF. This chain connects TRBV5-4 to TRBJ2-1, with unresolved D. Germline assignment: CDR1 SGHNT and CDR2 YYREEE (reference sequence). This CDR3 region has 13 residues. The V end lost 7 bases, the J end lost 10 bases, and 18 bases lay between the germline ends.

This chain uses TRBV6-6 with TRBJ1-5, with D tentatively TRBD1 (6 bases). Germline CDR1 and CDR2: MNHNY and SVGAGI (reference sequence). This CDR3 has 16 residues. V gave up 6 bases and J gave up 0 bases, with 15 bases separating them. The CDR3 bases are TGTGCCAGCAGGCCAGGGGTGGCCTATAGCAATCAGCCCCAGCATTTT. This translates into CASRPGVAYSNQPQHF.

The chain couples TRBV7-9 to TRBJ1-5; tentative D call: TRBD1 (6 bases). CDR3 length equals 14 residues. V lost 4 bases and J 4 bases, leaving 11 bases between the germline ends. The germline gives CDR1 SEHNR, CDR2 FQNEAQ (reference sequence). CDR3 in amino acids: CASSWAGVNQPQHF. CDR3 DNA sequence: TGTGCCAGCAGCTGGGCAGGGGTAAATCAGCCCCAGCATTTT.